One sample yielded the 20 T cell receptor beta chains listed below, sequenced in a study of a mutant IDH1 vaccine in newly diagnosed glioma (dated by TCRdb to the early 2020s). Receptors were amplified or captured by the immunoSEQ multiplex PCR assay. As stored in TCRdb, this immuneACCESS dataset retains in-frame rearrangements with V and J assigned. A fraction of the clones does not appear; measured against another copy, unresolved V genes explain less than half of the discrepancy, and the remainder lacks a known reason. This sample has roughly 68,000 clones in its table, and approximately 85% of those were observed once. Clones ranked in the top ten supply more than 6.5% of the sample. Interpreted using the paper, the time point label stands for: baseline, week 1 (first vaccination visit). In the paper's terms, the treatment or condition label means: pre-vaccination baseline after standard-of-care therapy.

Sequences were derived from PBMCs, sampled from a glioma patient treated with radiotherapy, temozolomide or both. All receptors come from a man in his fifties or sixties with glioma.

This chain connects TRBV7-3 to TRBJ2-2, with D hard to call. Germline V gene data show CDR1 as SGHTA and CDR2 as FQGTGA. The CDR3 covers 12 residues. Between the trimmed V and J ends, which lost 3 bases and 6 bases, there was a span of 5 bases. The CDR3, as DNA: TGTGCCAGCAGCTTTCCCCCCGGGGAGCTGTTTTTT. Translating it yields CASSFPPGELFF. The full variable domain, in which reference TRBV7-3 and TRBJ2-2 provide the parts outside the CDR3, is GAGVSQTPSNKVTEKGKYVELRCDPISGHTALYWYRQSLGQGPEFLIYFQGTGAADDSGLPNDRFFAVRPEGSVSTLKIQRTERGDSAVYLCASSFPPGELFFGEGSRLTVL.

Only a few counts were recorded for this clone. The chain joins TRBV7-9 to TRBJ1-1, with TRBD1 as a possible D gene (5 bases). The CDR3 sequence is 12 residues long. Germline CDR1 and CDR2: SEHNR and FQNEAQ (reference sequence). V shed 5 bases and J shed 7 bases, with 11 bases lying between them. The CDR3 region is CASSPGGSEAFF. CDR3 sequence (DNA): TGTGCCAGCAGCCCGGGGGGGAGTGAAGCTTTCTTT.

The V and J genes are TRBV5-4 and TRBJ2-4, with 7 bases lining up with TRBD2. The CDR3 loop spans 17 amino acids. V dropped 4 bases and J dropped 2; count of bases not matched to a gene: 12. CDR1 is SGHNT, CDR2 YYREEE, per germline (reference sequence). In nucleotides, the CDR3 is TGTGCCAGCAGCCCGAGGGGAATGCGGGGGACCAAAAACATTCAGTACTTC. It is translated as CASSPRGMRGTKNIQYF.

The chain couples TRBV14 to TRBJ2-7; D may be TRBD1 or TRBD2 (5 bases each). Germline V gene lookup returns CDR1 SGHDN and CDR2 FVKESK. CDR3 length: 17 amino acids. Trimming cost V 0 bases and J 0 bases, with 15 bases left between them. CDR3 sequence (DNA): TGTGCCAGCAGCCAAGAGCCCACGGGGCGTCGCTCCTACGAGCAGTACTTC. This codes for CASSQEPTGRRSYEQYF.

The chain has TRBV10-3 and TRBJ2-3; D not resolved. Trimming removed 0 bases at V and 4 bases at J, with 8 bases between. The germline CDR1 and CDR2 sequences are ENHRY and SYGVKD. This CDR3 is built from 14 residues. Written as DNA, the CDR3 is TGTGCCATCAGTGAGTCGCCATCGCCAGATACGCAGTATTTT. This gives the protein CAISESPSPDTQYF.

The gene calls are TRBV6-5 and TRBJ1-5, with 9 bases matching TRBD1. The germline CDR1 and CDR2 sequences are MNHEY and SVGAGI. V lost 6 bases and J lost 5; bases outside the gene matches: 5. This CDR3 is 14 amino acids long. CDR3 in DNA: TGTGCCAGCAGCCTCACAGGGGGCGATCAGCCCCAGCATTTT. Translation gives CASSLTGGDQPQHF.

The chain couples TRBV10-3 to TRBJ2-6, with D possibly TRBD1 on 5 matching bases. Trimming took off 4 bases at V and 0 bases at J, with 19 bases between the two ends. The CDR3 consists of 19 residues. Germline-derived CDR1 and CDR2 are ENHRY and SYGVKD. The CDR3 reads CAISVGRQLTYSGANVLTF. CDR3 bases: TGTGCCATCAGTGTAGGTCGACAGCTCACCTACTCTGGGGCCAACGTCCTGACTTTC.

This chain links TRBV6-5 with TRBJ1-6; 9 positions agree with TRBD1. The CDR3 runs to 14 residues. In germline, CDR1 is MNHEY, CDR2 SVGAGI. V shed 8 bases, J shed 5 bases, and the junction held 4 bases outside the gene matches. The CDR3 sequence: CASGGTGNNSPLHF. As DNA, the CDR3 is TGTGCCAGCGGGGGGACAGGGAATAATTCACCCCTCCACTTT.

The chain links TRBV2 to TRBJ1-4; D is uncertain. V shed 4 bases and J shed 8 bases, with 11 bases lying between them. This CDR3 region has 13 residues. Germline V gene lookup returns CDR1 SNHLY and CDR2 FYNNEI. This CDR3 is CASSGARGEKLFF. The CDR3 DNA reads TGTGCCAGCAGTGGGGCGAGAGGCGAAAAACTGTTTTTT.

The rearrangement links TRBV5-1 to TRBJ1-1; unclear D gene. Trimming pared 5 bases from V and 2 bases from J, leaving 13 bases between. The CDR3 extends over 14 amino acids. Per germline, CDR1 SGHRS and CDR2 YFSETQ. The CDR3 bases are TGCGCCAGCAGTCTCGACGGGCCTAACACTGAAGCTTTCTTT. Translating it yields CASSLDGPNTEAFF.

The rearrangement links TRBV6-1 to TRBJ2-7; D possibly corresponds to TRBD1 (5 bases). Germline lookup yields CDR1 MNHNS and CDR2 SASEGT. V lost 3 bases and J lost 0, with 15 bases in between. The CDR3 contains 16 residues. The CDR3: CASSDEQVSISYEQYF. The CDR3 DNA follows: TGTGCCAGCAGTGATGAACAGGTCTCCATCTCCTACGAGCAGTACTTC.

The V gene is TRBV7-2, the J gene TRBJ1-2; a possible D gene is TRBD1 (6 bases). Trimming stripped 10 bases from V and 4 bases from J, with 16 bases between. The germline CDR1 and CDR2 sequences are SGHTA and FQGNSA. This CDR3 has 13 amino acids. CDR3 in DNA: TGTGCCACCTCGGGGGGACATGGCTATGGCTACACCTTC. This encodes CATSGGHGYGYTF.

The genes are TRBV18 and TRBJ1-6; D not resolved. Trimming took 3 bases from V and 14 from J, leaving 17 bases between them. Germline values: CDR1 KGHSH, CDR2 LQKENI. The CDR3 runs to 14 residues. DNA of the CDR3: TGTGCCAGCTCACCGGAGTCGGCGGTATCCACCCTCCACTTT. Amino acid sequence: CASSPESAVSTLHF.

DNA for the CDR3: TGTGCCGTCTCAAACACTGAAGCTTTCTTT. It translates to CAVSNTEAFF. The chain is built from TRBV2 and TRBJ1-1, with D hard to call. Per the germline V gene, CDR1 is SNHLY and CDR2 is FYNNEI. With 11 bases removed from V and 2 bases from J, the gap between germline ends came to 6 bases. The CDR3 length is 10 residues.

This chain links TRBV7-2 with TRBJ1-3, with no clear D. V was shortened by 5 bases and J by 1 base, with 18 bases between the two germline ends. The CDR3 is made up of 17 amino acids. Germline V CDR1 and CDR2: SGHTA, FQGNSA. The CDR3 here is CASSGGRGPVSGNTIYF. The CDR3 nucleotides are TGTGCCAGCAGCGGAGGCAGAGGCCCCGTTTCTGGAAACACCATATATTTT.

The chain recombines TRBV30 with TRBJ2-5; TRBD2 matches at 7 bases. CDR1 is GTSNPN, CDR2 SVGIG, per germline (reference sequence). With 5 bases clipped from V and 5 bases from J, the junction kept 8 bases outside the gene matches. The CDR3 extends over 13 amino acids. The CDR3 DNA follows: TGTGCCTGGGATATGGGAGGGAGGGAGACCCAGTACTTC. Translating it yields CAWDMGGRETQYF.

The chain combines TRBV6-1 with TRBJ1-5, with D perhaps matching TRBD1 (6 bases). V lost 1 base and J 4 bases, leaving 14 bases between the germline ends. The CDR3 consists of 16 residues. CDR1 and CDR2 from the germline V gene are MNHNS and SASEGT. Here the CDR3 reads CASSEGRTRGNQPQHF. DNA of the CDR3: TGTGCCAGCAGTGAAGGAAGGACAAGGGGGAATCAGCCCCAGCATTTT.

V and J are TRBV7-2 and TRBJ1-5, with D tentatively TRBD1 (5 bases). Trimming took off 1 base at V and 14 bases at J, with 12 bases between the two ends. CDR1 and CDR2 (germline): SGHTA, FQGNSA. The CDR3 covers 12 residues. The CDR3 is CASSLGRGGKHF. The CDR3 DNA sequence: TGTGCCAGCAGCTTAGGAAGGGGAGGCAAGCATTTT.

The chain links TRBV29-1 to TRBJ1-2; D unresolved. The germline CDR1 and CDR2 sequences are SQVTM and ANQGSEA. Trimming removed 8 bases from V and 2 bases from J, with 12 bases in between. The CDR3 has 12 residues. The CDR3 DNA follows: TGCAGCACGACAACTTTCAACTATGGCTACACCTTC. It specifies CSTTTFNYGYTF.

The J gene is TRBJ1-5, the V gene TRBV7-2; perhaps TRBD1 as D (6 bases). The length of the CDR3 is 13 residues. The germline V and J ends were trimmed by 5 bases and 5 bases, with 10 bases remaining between them. Germline-derived CDR1 and CDR2 are SGHTA and FQGNSA. CDR3 nucleotide sequence: TGTGCCAGCAGCGGAGGGGGATATCAGCCCCAGCATTTT. This sequence encodes CASSGGGYQPQHF.